The rows below give T cell receptor beta chains drawn from one sample of a study of T cell clones after liver transplantation. Libraries were prepared by immunoSEQ multiplex PCR; TCRdb keeps only in-frame clonotypes and omits some of them. This repertoire shows some 9,400 clones, 75% to 80% found once; its top ten account for around 19%. The input for sequencing was CD8+ T cells from blood, taken before liver transplant. Receptor source: a human donor who received a liver transplant. Each CDR3 is given with its conserved first and last residue. A D gene is named only where the DNA matches it firmly. Size tells how often a clone was seen (once, few, many) or the class of an expanded clone, and some rows leave it out.

d_gene | j_gene | abundance | v_gene | CDR3nt | CDR3aa
TRBD1 | TRBJ2-3 | NA | TRBV7-3 | TGTGCCAGCAGCCTCATGACAGGGCGGTCAGATACGCAGTATTTT | CASSLMTGRSDTQYF
NA | TRBJ2-7 | NA | TRBV7-9 | TGTGCCAGCAGCTTCTCGGCAGGGAAAGCCGCATACGAGCAGTACTTC | CASSFSAGKAAYEQYF
NA | TRBJ2-7 | NA | TRBV7-9 | TGTGCCAGCAGCTCTCCGGAGGGGAACCACGAGCAGTACTTC | CASSSPEGNHEQYF
NA | TRBJ2-3 | NA | TRBV4-1 | TGCGCCAGCAGCCACGACCTAGACGTCCGGGAGAAGTATTTT | CASSHDLDVREKYF
TRBD2 | TRBJ2-2 | NA | TRBV28 | TGTGCCAGCAGTTTACGGCGGGAGCATGGGGAGCTGTTTTTT | CASSLRREHGELFF
NA | TRBJ1-1 | NA | TRBV6-1 | TGTGCCAGCAGTGAACGCCCCTGGGAGGGGGACACTGAAGCTTTCTTT | CASSERPWEGDTEAFF
NA | TRBJ2-2 | NA | TRBV21-1 | TGTGCCAGCGCAGGACAGGGGGCCGGGGAGCTGTTTTTT | CASAGQGAGELFF
NA | TRBJ1-1 | NA | TRBV19 | TGTGCCAGTAGTATCGGTACTGAAGCTTTCTTT | CASSIGTEAFF
NA | TRBJ2-5 | NA | TRBV6-5 | TGTGCCAGCAGTTACTCCCCGCAAGAGACCCAGTACTTC | CASSYSPQETQYF
NA | TRBJ2-7 | NA | TRBV30 | TGTGCCGCGGAGGGCGTTCTGGGGGAGCAGTACTTC | CAAEGVLGEQYF
NA | TRBJ2-1 | NA | TRBV7-8 | TGTGCCAGCAGCTTGGGCAATGAGCAGTTCTTC | CASSLGNEQFF
NA | TRBJ2-3 | NA | TRBV19 | TGTGCCAGTAGCTCGACAGCCCCCACAGATACGCAGTATTTT | CASSSTAPTDTQYF
NA | TRBJ2-7 | few | TRBV7-3 | TGTGCCAGCAGCCCGATGGGGGGTCTAAGAGACGAGCAGTACTTC | CASSPMGGLRDEQYF
NA | TRBJ1-1 | NA | TRBV6-1 | TGTGCCAGCAGTGAAAGGACATACCTGAACACTGAAGCTTTCTTT | CASSERTYLNTEAFF
NA | TRBJ2-7 | NA | TRBV27 | TGTGCCAGCAGTTGGGGACCGAGTGGTTACGAGCAGTACTTC | CASSWGPSGYEQYF
NA | TRBJ1-2 | NA | TRBV19 | TGTGCCAGTAGTATCATGGGGGTTAACTATGGCTACACCTTC | CASSIMGVNYGYTF
TRBD1 | TRBJ1-1 | NA | TRBV27 | TGTGCCAGCAGTTTTTCTTCAGGGGGGCGGGACACTGAAGCTTTCTTT | CASSFSSGGRDTEAFF
NA | TRBJ1-1 | NA | TRBV21-1 | TGTGCCAGCAGCGTCCCGGGACAGAACACTGAAGCTTTCTTT | CASSVPGQNTEAFF
NA | TRBJ2-7 | NA | TRBV5-4 | TGTGCCAGCAGCGCACGAGGGGGGTTCAGCTCCTACGAGCAGTACTTC | CASSARGGFSSYEQYF
NA | TRBJ2-7 | NA | TRBV4-3 | TGCGCCAGCAGCCAATACTCGGAGGGCTCCTACGAGCAGTACTTC | CASSQYSEGSYEQYF
NA | TRBJ2-6 | NA | TRBV9 | TGTGCCAGCAGCGTAGACTATGGGGCCAACGTCCTGACTTTC | CASSVDYGANVLTF
NA | TRBJ2-1 | NA | TRBV20-1 | TGCAGTGCTAGGGGGGATGAGCAGTTCTTC | CSARGDEQFF
TRBD1 | TRBJ1-2 | few | TRBV7-9 | TGTGCCAGCAGCTTGGGACAGGCTCCCCACTATGGCTACACCTTC | CASSLGQAPHYGYTF